What follows are 18 T cell receptor beta chains derived from one specimen sequenced in a study of cytomegalovirus exposure and HLA in healthy donors. The PCR made use of 60 Vbeta and 13 Jbeta primers. Only in-frame clones appear in the TCRdb table, and some are missing; sequencing was by immunoSEQ multiplex PCR. The repertoire holds roughly 99,000 clones, with 74% as singletons. The source material was PBMCs. The receptors shown here come from a male donor in good health and CMV-seronegative.

V gene TRBV27 combines with J gene TRBJ1-6; D gene unclear. Deletions cut 3 bases from V and 8 bases from J, with 5 bases between. The CDR3 is made up of 12 amino acids. The V gene's germline CDR1 is MNHEY and CDR2 SMNVEV (reference sequence). Here the CDR3 DNA reads TGTGCCAGCAGTTTCCGCGATTCACCCCTCCACTTT. Translation: CASSFRDSPLHF.

This clone was picked up a small number of times. The V gene is TRBV7-9, the J gene TRBJ2-5; unclear D gene. V shed 5 bases and J shed 1 base, with 5 bases lying between them. Per germline, CDR1 SEHNR and CDR2 FQNEAQ (reference sequence). The CDR3 loop spans 12 amino acids. The CDR3 nucleotides read TGTGCCAGCAGCCTACTCCAAGAGACCCAGTACTTC. It yields the protein CASSLLQETQYF.

The chain links TRBV30 to TRBJ2-7, with D uncertain. This CDR3 contains 11 residues. Trimming took off 5 bases at V and 9 bases at J, with 14 bases between the two ends. Germline assignment: CDR1 GTSNPN and CDR2 SVGIG (reference sequence). This chain's CDR3 is CAWSDSCGQYF. CDR3 coding DNA: TGTGCCTGGTCTGACTCTTGCGGGCAGTACTTC. Using reference TRBV30 and TRBJ2-7 for the parts outside the CDR3, the full variable domain is SQTIHQWPATLVQPVGSPLSLECTVEGTSNPNLYWYRQAAGRGLQLLFYSVGIGQISSEVPQNLSASRPQDRQFILSSKKLLLSDSGFYLCAWSDSCGQYFGPGTRLTVT.

The V and J genes are TRBV7-6 and TRBJ1-2; TRBD1 aligns across 8 bases. Germline CDR1 is SGHVS and CDR2 is FNYEAQ. The CDR3 has 13 residues. V dropped 5 bases and J dropped 5; count of bases not matched to a gene: 4. CDR3 sequence (DNA): TGTGCCAGCAGCCATAACAGGGGGTATGGCTACACCTTC. Its protein product is CASSHNRGYGYTF.

CDR3 bases: TGTGCCAGCACCCGGGACAGCTCAATCTCTCGTGAAAAACTGTTTTTT. Its protein product is CASTRDSSISREKLFF. This sequence joins TRBV2 and TRBJ1-4; TRBD1 aligns across 7 bases. This CDR3 has 16 amino acids. Losses at the gene ends were 7 bases for V and 7 bases for J; bases not matched to a gene: 15. From germline, CDR1 is SNHLY and CDR2 FYNNEI.

This chain joins TRBV6-1 and TRBJ2-6; 7 bases line up with TRBD1. From germline, CDR1 is MNHNS and CDR2 SASEGT. Trimming took 3 bases from V and 0 from J; bases not matched to a gene: 8. This CDR3 has 18 residues. The CDR3 sequence: CASSDRGQLSSGANVLTF. The CDR3, as DNA: TGTGCCAGCAGTGATCGGGGACAGCTTAGCTCTGGGGCCAACGTCCTGACTTTC.

The gene calls are TRBV9 and TRBJ2-3; a weak D match, TRBD2 (6 bases). This CDR3 has 19 residues. Trimming pared 5 bases from V and 0 bases from J, leaving 25 bases between. Per germline, CDR1 SGDLS and CDR2 YYNGEE. CDR3 sequence reads: CASSEGRRTARSSTDTQYF. The CDR3 region has the DNA TGTGCCAGCAGTGAGGGGAGGAGGACGGCTAGGTCTAGCACAGATACGCAGTATTTT.

The chain joins TRBV6-5 to TRBJ2-5; 7 positions match TRBD1. Near its end, the DNA agrees better with TRBJ2-7, so the J call may be wrong. The germline gives CDR1 MNHEY, CDR2 SVGAGI. This CDR3 spans 14 amino acids. The CDR3: CASSPWTGPYEQYF. The DNA for the CDR3 is TGTGCCAGCAGTCCATGGACAGGTCCCTACGAGCAGTACTTC.

The chain is built from TRBV7-2 and TRBJ1-4, with 8 bases that match TRBD1. The CDR3 sequence is 15 residues long. The ends lost 5 bases at V and 8 bases at J; junction bases unmatched: 10. Germline CDR1 SGHTA, CDR2 FQGNSA. Here the CDR3 reads CASSPRRQGWEKLFF. The CDR3 nucleotides are TGTGCCAGCAGCCCGCGGAGACAGGGGTGGGAAAAACTGTTTTTT.

The rearrangement uses TRBV5-1 and TRBJ2-7, with 7 positions matching TRBD1. Per the germline V gene, CDR1 is SGHRS and CDR2 is YFSETQ. The CDR3 spans 14 residues. V was clipped by 2 bases and J by 4 bases; unmatched bases: 6. The CDR3 reads CASSLRQGEYEQYF. In DNA, the CDR3 is TGCGCCAGCAGCTTAAGGCAGGGGGAATACGAGCAGTACTTC.

The CDR3 is CASSVAGRGFTGELFF. CDR3 DNA: TGTGCCAGCAGCGTAGCTGGCAGGGGGTTCACCGGGGAGCTGTTTTTT. The chain has TRBV9 and TRBJ2-2; TRBD1 aligns across 7 bases. The CDR3 covers 16 residues. The ends lost 0 bases at V and 4 bases at J; junction bases unmatched: 6. The germline V gene encodes CDR1 SGDLS and CDR2 YYNGEE. The full variable domain, with the rest looked up from reference TRBV9 and TRBJ2-2, is DSGVTQTPKHLITATGQRVTLRCSPRSGDLSVYWYQQSLDQGLQFLIQYYNGEERAKGNILERFSAQQFPDLHSELNLSSLELGDSALYFCASSVAGRGFTGELFFGEGSRLTVL.

The J gene is TRBJ1-4, the V gene TRBV27, with 9 nucleotides matching TRBD1. V trimming: 5 bases; J trimming: 3 bases; junction bases outside the gene matches: 13. In germline, CDR1 is MNHEY, CDR2 SMNVEV (reference sequence). The CDR3 contains 18 residues. The CDR3 sequence is CASSGPGQGFSSNEKLFF. CDR3 coding DNA: TGTGCCAGCAGTGGTCCGGGACAGGGTTTTTCTTCTAATGAAAAACTGTTTTTT.

The V gene is TRBV11-2, the J gene TRBJ2-7, with TRBD2 matching over 15 bases. The germline gives CDR1 SGHAT, CDR2 FQNNGV. This CDR3 region has 14 residues. J was trimmed by 6 bases and V by 4 bases; bases with no gene match: 1. CDR3 in amino acids: CASSSGLAGGEQYF. The CDR3 nucleotides read TGTGCCAGCAGCTCGGGACTAGCGGGAGGCGAGCAGTACTTC.

J is TRBJ2-3 and V is TRBV7-2; maybe TRBD1 (5 bases). Germline V lookup: CDR1 SGHTA, CDR2 FQGNSA. Trimming shortened V by 1 base and J by 4 bases, and 9 bases separated the two germline ends. CDR3 length equals 14 residues. The CDR3 reads CASSLGAGSDTQYF. DNA for the CDR3: TGTGCCAGCAGCTTAGGGGCAGGGTCAGATACGCAGTATTTT.

This clone was seen a single time. The chain couples TRBV5-4 to TRBJ1-1; D gene ambiguous. Germline assignment: CDR1 SGHNT and CDR2 YYREEE (reference sequence). Trimming removed 4 bases at V and 2 bases at J, with 15 bases between. This CDR3 is built from 15 residues. CDR3 loop: CASSQLTPTNTEAFF. DNA of the CDR3: TGTGCCAGCAGCCAATTGACTCCTACCAACACTGAAGCTTTCTTT.

This clone was detected once. The rearrangement joins TRBV5-1 to TRBJ2-7; TRBD1 matches 10 bases. There are 15 residues in the CDR3. Germline V gives CDR1 SGHRS, CDR2 YFSETQ. J was trimmed by 1 base and V by 4 bases; bases with no gene match: 5. For the CDR3, the DNA is TGCGCCAGCAGCCGAGGGACAGGGGTTTCCTACGAGCAGTACTTC. This gives the protein CASSRGTGVSYEQYF. The whole variable domain, filled in from reference TRBV5-1 and TRBJ2-7, reads KAGVTQTPRYLIKTRGQQVTLSCSPISGHRSVSWYQQTPGQGLQFLFEYFSETQRNKGNFPGRFSGRQFSNSRSEMNVSTLELGDSALYLCASSRGTGVSYEQYFGPGTRLTVT.

V usage is TRBV2 and J usage is TRBJ2-5, with 8 bases aligning to TRBD2. The length of the CDR3 is 12 residues. With V trimmed by 11 bases and J by 5 bases, 7 bases remained unmatched. Germline values: CDR1 SNHLY, CDR2 FYNNEI. CDR3 sequence: CAAGSGGETQYF. CDR3 coding DNA: TGTGCCGCTGGTTCGGGAGGGGAGACCCAGTACTTC.

The V and J genes are TRBV6-1 and TRBJ1-1, with unresolved D. V gave up 3 bases and J gave up 1 base, with 9 bases separating them. The germline V gene has CDR1 MNHNS and CDR2 SASEGT. The CDR3 spans 14 residues. CDR3 sequence: CASSERGPNTEAFF. CDR3 nucleotides: TGTGCCAGCAGTGAGAGAGGCCCGAACACTGAAGCTTTCTTT.